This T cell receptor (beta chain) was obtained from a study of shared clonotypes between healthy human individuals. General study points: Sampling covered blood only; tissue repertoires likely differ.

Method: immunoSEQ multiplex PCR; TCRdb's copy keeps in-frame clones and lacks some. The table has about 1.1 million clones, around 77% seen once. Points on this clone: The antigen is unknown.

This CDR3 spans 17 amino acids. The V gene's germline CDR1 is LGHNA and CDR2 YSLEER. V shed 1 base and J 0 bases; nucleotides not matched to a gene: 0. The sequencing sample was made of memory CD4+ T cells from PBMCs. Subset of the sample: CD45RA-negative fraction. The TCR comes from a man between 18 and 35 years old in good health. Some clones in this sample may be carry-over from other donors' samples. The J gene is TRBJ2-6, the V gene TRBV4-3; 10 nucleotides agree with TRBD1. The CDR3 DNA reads TGCGCCAGCAGCCAAGGGACAGGGGGCTCTGGGGCCAACGTCCTGACTTTC. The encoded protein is CASSQGTGGSGANVLTF.